Described below is a single T cell receptor beta chain sequence and its context. The antigen remains undetermined. Germline is not matched at one junction end, which may reflect a read error. TCRdb re-called the 5' RACE reads with MiXCR, one entry per CDR3 protein. The sample contains under 250,000 distinct CDR3 sequences, 30% to 35% of which appear only once. The CDR3 is 18 amino acids. Germline CDR1 LGHDT, CDR2 YNNKEL (reference sequence). These data belong to a study of CD8 T cells in ankylosing spondylitis. Points from the study as a whole: According to the report, clones linked to the disease were significantly enriched in matched synovial fluid samples taken from ankylosing spondylitis patients.

The sequence was obtained from a male donor with ankylosing spondylitis or in good health (not recorded which). Input material: blood, either unsorted or a sorted T cell fraction (not recorded which). The chain employs TRBV3-1 and TRBJ2-7; maybe TRBD2 (5 bases). The DNA of the CDR3 is TGTGCCTGCAGCCAAGATCGGTGGAGAGGGCAGGCGAACTACGAGCAGTACTTC. Amino acid sequence: CACSQDRWRGQANYEQYF.